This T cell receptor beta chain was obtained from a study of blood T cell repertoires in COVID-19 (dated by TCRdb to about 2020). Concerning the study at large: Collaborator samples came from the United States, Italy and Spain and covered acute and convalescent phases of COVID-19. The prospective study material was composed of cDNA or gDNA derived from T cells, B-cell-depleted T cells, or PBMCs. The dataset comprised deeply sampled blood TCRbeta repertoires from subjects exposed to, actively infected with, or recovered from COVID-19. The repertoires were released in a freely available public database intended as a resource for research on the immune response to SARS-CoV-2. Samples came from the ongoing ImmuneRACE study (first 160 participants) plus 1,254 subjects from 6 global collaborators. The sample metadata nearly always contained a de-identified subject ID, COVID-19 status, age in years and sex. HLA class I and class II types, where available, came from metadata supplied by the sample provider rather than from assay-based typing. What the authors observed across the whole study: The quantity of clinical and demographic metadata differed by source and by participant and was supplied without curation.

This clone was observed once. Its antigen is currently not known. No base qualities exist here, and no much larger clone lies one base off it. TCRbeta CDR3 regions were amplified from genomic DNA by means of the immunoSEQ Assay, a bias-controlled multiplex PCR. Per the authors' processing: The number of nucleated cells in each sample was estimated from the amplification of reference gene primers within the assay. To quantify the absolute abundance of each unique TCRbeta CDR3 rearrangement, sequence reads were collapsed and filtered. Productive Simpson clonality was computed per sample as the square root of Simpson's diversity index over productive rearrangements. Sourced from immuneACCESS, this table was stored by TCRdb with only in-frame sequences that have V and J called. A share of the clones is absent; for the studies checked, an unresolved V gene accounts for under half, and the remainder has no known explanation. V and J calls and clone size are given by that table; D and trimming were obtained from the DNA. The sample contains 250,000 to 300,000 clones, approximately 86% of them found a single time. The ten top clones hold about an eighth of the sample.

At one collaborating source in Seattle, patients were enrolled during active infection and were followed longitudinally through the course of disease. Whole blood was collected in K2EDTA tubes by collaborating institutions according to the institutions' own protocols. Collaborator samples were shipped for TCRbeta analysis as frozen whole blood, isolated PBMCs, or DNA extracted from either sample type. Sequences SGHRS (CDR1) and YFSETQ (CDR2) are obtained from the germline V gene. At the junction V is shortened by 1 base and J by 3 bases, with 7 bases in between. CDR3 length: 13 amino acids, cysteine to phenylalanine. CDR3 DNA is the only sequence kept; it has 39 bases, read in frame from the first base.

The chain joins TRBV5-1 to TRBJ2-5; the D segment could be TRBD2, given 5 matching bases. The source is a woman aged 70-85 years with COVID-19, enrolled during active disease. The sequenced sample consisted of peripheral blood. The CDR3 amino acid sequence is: CASSLYGEETQYF. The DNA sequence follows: TGCGCCAGCAGCTTGTACGGGGAAGAGACCCAGTACTTC.